The rows below give T cell receptor beta chains drawn from one sample of a study of memory CD4+ T cells and cytomegalovirus serostatus. Assay: immunoSEQ multiplex PCR; the TCRdb copy retains only in-frame clones and omits some. This sample carries tens of thousands of clones, roughly 79% of them seen once, and the ten largest clones take under 2%. The sequencing sample was made of memory CD4+ T cells from blood. These receptors originate from an adult in good health and CMV-seronegative. Both conserved end residues are part of each CDR3. The D gene is left open where the match is weak. The size entry is marked missing in some rows and otherwise reads once, few, many or a size class.

CASSLFAGQGDEKLFF	TGTGCCAGCAGCTTATTCGCGGGACAGGGTGACGAAAAACTGTTTTTT	TRBD1	.	TRBJ1-4	TRBV7-8
CATAYGNGYTF	TGTGCCACCGCATACGGGAATGGCTACACCTTC	.	.	TRBJ1-2	TRBV19
CASSRGRLITYEQYF	TGTGCCAGCAGCCGAGGCCGGTTGATAACCTACGAGCAGTACTTC	.	.	TRBJ2-7	TRBV28
CASRISGTYNEKLFF	TGTGCCAGCAGGATATCCGGGACCTATAATGAAAAACTGTTTTTT	.	few	TRBJ1-4	TRBV2
CASSPRGTAANYGYTF	TGTGCCAGCAGCCCAAGGGGGACAGCAGCTAACTATGGCTACACCTTC	TRBD1	.	TRBJ1-2	TRBV7-2
CASSGVGTSVNNEQFF	TGTGCCAGCAGCGGGGTTGGGACTAGCGTTAACAATGAGCAGTTCTTC	TRBD2	once	TRBJ2-1	TRBV7-9
CASSQVYGGAEAFF	TGTGCCAGCAGCCAAGTATACGGGGGCGCTGAAGCTTTCTTT	.	.	TRBJ1-1	TRBV14
CASSLDFGGGPTANYGYTF	TGTGCCAGCAGCTTAGATTTTGGTGGGGGGCCGACAGCTAACTATGGCTACACCTTC	.	.	TRBJ1-2	TRBV11-2
CASSQEGGTLYEQYF	TGCGCCAGCAGCCAAGAAGGGGGGACCCTTTACGAGCAGTACTTC	.	.	TRBJ2-7	TRBV4-1
CASSPQLNTEAFF	TGTGCCAGCAGCCCACAATTGAACACTGAAGCTTTCTTT	.	few	TRBJ1-1	TRBV7-2
CASSDPGRELTDTQYF	TGTGCCAGCAGCGACCCGGGACGGGAGCTCACAGATACGCAGTATTTT	.	once	TRBJ2-3	TRBV5-4
CATSRVKRPNEQFF	TGTGCCACCAGCAGAGTGAAGAGGCCAAATGAGCAGTTCTTC	.	.	TRBJ2-1	TRBV15
CAWSAGTGFEQFF	TGTGCCTGGAGTGCCGGCACGGGTTTCGAGCAGTTCTTC	.	.	TRBJ2-1	TRBV30
CASSLALAGGGADTQYF	TGTGCCAGCAGCTTAGCACTAGCGGGGGGAGGGGCAGATACGCAGTATTTT	TRBD2	.	TRBJ2-3	TRBV11-2
CASSHTGQGANIQYF	TGCGCCAGCAGCCATACGGGACAGGGGGCAAACATTCAGTACTTC	TRBD1	.	TRBJ2-4	TRBV4-1
CASSFPGQGASEQYF	TGTGCCAGCAGTTTCCCGGGACAGGGGGCATCCGAGCAGTACTTC	TRBD1	.	TRBJ2-7	TRBV6-6
CASSPGTREQYF	TGTGCCAGCAGCCCTGGGACTCGGGAGCAGTACTTC	.	.	TRBJ2-7	TRBV7-9
CARSLRLFTSSYNEQFF	TGTGCCAGAAGCTTGCGATTATTCACGAGCTCCTACAATGAGCAGTTCTTC	.	few	TRBJ2-1	TRBV5-3
CASSIGSGGNTGELFF	TGTGCCAGTAGTATCGGGAGCGGGGGGAACACCGGGGAGCTGTTTTTT	TRBD2	.	TRBJ2-2	TRBV19
CASSSTGNYGYTF	TGTGCCAGCAGCTCAACAGGAAACTATGGCTACACCTTC	.	.	TRBJ1-2	TRBV6-5
CASSSGPGNSPLHF	TGTGCCAGCAGTTCAGGGCCTGGTAATTCACCCCTCCACTTT	.	.	TRBJ1-6	TRBV28
CASSLTGNPSGANVLTF	TGTGCCAGCAGCTTGACAGGAAACCCCTCTGGGGCCAACGTCCTGACTTTC	.	once	TRBJ2-6	TRBV5-6
CASSFGQGDYGYTF	TGTGCCAGCAGTTTCGGACAGGGGGACTATGGCTACACCTTC	TRBD1	.	TRBJ1-2	TRBV27
CASSEVMGTGNYGYTF	TGTGCCAGCAGTGAAGTTATGGGGACAGGGAACTATGGCTACACCTTC	TRBD1	.	TRBJ1-2	TRBV6-1
CASSEARPGAGNTIYF	TGTGCCAGCAGTGAAGCGCGCCCAGGGGCCGGAAACACCATATATTTT	.	.	TRBJ1-3	TRBV2
CASSSSGGAEYGYTF	TGTGCCAGCAGTTCTTCCGGGGGGGCAGAGTATGGCTACACCTTC	.	.	TRBJ1-2	TRBV28
CASSLAGMTSTDTQYF	TGTGCCAGCAGCTTAGCAGGAATGACTAGCACAGATACGCAGTATTTT	.	.	TRBJ2-3	TRBV7-2
CASRKVSGGHQPQHF	TGTGCCAGCCGTAAGGTTTCGGGGGGCCATCAGCCCCAGCATTTT	.	.	TRBJ1-5	TRBV19
CASSNRDWSTDTQYF	TGTGCCAGCAGCAACCGGGACTGGAGCACAGATACGCAGTATTTT	.	few	TRBJ2-3	TRBV9